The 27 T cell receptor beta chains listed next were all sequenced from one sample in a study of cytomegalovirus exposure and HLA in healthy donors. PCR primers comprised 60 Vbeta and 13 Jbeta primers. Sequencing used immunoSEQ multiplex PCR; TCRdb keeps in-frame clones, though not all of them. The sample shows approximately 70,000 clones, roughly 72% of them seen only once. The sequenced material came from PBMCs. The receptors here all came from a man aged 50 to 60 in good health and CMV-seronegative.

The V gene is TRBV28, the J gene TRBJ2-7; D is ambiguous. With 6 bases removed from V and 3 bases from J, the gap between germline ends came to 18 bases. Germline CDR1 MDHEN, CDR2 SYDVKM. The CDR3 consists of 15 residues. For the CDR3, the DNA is TGTGCCAGCAGCCCAGACTCCACTCGGTTCTACGAGCAGTACTTC. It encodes CASSPDSTRFYEQYF.

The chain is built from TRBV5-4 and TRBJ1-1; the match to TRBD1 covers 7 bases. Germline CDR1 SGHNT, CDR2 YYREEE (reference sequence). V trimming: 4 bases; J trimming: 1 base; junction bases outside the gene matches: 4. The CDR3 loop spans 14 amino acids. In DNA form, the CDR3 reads TGTGCCAGCAGCAAGGGACAGTCGAACACTGAAGCTTTCTTT. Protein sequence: CASSKGQSNTEAFF.

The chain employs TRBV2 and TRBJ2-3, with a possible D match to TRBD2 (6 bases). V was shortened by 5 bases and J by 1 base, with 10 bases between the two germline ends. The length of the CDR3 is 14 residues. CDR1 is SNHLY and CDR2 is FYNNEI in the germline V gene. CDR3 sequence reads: CASSLWGGTDTQYF. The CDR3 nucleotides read TGTGCCAGCAGTCTCTGGGGGGGCACAGATACGCAGTATTTT.

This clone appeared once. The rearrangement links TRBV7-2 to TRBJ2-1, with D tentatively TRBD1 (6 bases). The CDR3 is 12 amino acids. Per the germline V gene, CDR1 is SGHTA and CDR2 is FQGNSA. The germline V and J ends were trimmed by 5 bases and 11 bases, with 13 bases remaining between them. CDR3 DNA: TGTGCCAGCAGCCCACGGACAGCGAAGCAGTTCTTC. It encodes CASSPRTAKQFF. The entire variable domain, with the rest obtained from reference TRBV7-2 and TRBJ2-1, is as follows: GAGVSQSPSNKVTEKGKDVELRCDPISGHTALYWYRQSLGQGLEFLIYFQGNSAPDKSGLPSDRFSAERTGGSVSTLTIQRTQQEDSAVYLCASSPRTAKQFFGPGTRLTVL.

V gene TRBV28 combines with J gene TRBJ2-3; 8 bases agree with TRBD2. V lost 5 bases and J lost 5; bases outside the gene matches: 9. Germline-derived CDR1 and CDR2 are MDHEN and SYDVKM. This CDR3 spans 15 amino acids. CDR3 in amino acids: CASSLTREGLDTQYF. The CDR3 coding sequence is TGTGCCAGCAGTCTGACACGGGAGGGCCTAGATACGCAGTATTTT.

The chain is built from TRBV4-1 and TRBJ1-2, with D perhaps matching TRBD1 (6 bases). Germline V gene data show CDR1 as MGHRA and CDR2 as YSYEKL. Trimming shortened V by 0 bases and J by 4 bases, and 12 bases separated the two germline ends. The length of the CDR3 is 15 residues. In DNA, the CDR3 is TGCGCCAGCAGCCAAGAACGGGGGGCTTTCTATGGCTACACCTTC. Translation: CASSQERGAFYGYTF.

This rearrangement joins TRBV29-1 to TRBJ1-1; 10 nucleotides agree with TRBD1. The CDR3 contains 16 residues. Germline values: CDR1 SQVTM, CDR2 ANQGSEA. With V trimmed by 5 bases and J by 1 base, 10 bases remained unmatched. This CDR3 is CSVFDMRTGGNTEAFF. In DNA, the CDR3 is TGCAGCGTTTTTGACATGAGGACAGGGGGGAACACTGAAGCTTTCTTT. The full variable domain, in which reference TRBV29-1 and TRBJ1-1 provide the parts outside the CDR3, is SAVISQKPSRDICQRGTSLTIQCQVDSQVTMMFWYRQQPGQSLTLIATANQGSEATYESGFVIDKFPISRPNLTFSTLTVSNMSPEDSSIYLCSVFDMRTGGNTEAFFGQGTRLTVV.

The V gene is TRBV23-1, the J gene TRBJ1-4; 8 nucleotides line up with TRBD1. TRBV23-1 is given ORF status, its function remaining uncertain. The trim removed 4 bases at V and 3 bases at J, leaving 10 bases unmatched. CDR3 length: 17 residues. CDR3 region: CASSPDPDRVANEKLFF. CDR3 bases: TGCGCCAGCAGTCCAGACCCGGACAGGGTTGCTAATGAAAAACTGTTTTTT.

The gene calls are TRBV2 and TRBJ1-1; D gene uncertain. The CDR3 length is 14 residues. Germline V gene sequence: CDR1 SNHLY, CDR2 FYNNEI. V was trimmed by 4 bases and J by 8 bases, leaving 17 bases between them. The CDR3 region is CASSVREGRSEAFF. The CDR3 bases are TGTGCCAGCAGTGTGAGAGAGGGAAGATCCGAAGCTTTCTTT. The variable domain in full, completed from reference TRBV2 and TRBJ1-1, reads EPEVTQTPSHQVTQMGQEVILRCVPISNHLYFYWYRQILGQKVEFLVSFYNNEISEKSEIFDDQFSVERPDGSNFTLKIRSTKLEDSAMYFCASSVREGRSEAFFGQGTRLTVV.

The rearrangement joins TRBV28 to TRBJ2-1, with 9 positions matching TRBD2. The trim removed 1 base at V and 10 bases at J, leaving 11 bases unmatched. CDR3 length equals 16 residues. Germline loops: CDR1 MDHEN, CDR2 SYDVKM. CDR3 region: CASSLSGGGAVREQFF. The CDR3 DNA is TGTGCCAGCAGTTTATCGGGCGGGGGGGCCGTTCGGGAGCAGTTCTTC.

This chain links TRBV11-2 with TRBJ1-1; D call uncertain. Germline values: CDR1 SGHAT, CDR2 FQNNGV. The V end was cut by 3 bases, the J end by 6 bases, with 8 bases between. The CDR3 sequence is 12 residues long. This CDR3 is CASSFQLSEAFF. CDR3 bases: TGTGCCAGCAGCTTCCAACTATCTGAAGCTTTCTTT.

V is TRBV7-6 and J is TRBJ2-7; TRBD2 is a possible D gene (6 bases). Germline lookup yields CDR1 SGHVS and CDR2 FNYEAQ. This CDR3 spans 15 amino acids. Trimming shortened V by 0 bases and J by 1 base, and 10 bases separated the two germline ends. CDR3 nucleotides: TGTGCCAGCAGCTTAGCGGGGGGTTATTCCTACGAGCAGTACTTC. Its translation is CASSLAGGYSYEQYF.

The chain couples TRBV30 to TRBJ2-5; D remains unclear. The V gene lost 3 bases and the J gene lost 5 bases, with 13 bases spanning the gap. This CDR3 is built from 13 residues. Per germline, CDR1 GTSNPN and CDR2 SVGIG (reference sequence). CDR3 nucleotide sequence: TGTGCCTGGAGAGGAAGTAGCTTGGAGACCCAGTACTTC. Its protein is CAWRGSSLETQYF.

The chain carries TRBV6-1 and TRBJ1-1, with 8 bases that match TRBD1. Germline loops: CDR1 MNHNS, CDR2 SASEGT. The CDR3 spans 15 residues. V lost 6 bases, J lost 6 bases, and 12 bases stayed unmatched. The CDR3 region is CASRPGGVRPAEAFF. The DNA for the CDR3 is TGTGCCAGCAGGCCAGGGGGCGTACGGCCCGCTGAAGCTTTCTTT.

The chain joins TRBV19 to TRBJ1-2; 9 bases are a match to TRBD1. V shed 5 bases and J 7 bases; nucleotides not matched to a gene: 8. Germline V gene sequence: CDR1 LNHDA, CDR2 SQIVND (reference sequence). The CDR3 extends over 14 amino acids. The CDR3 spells CASSAAQGALGYTF. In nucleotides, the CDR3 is TGTGCCAGTAGTGCCGCACAGGGGGCGCTTGGCTACACCTTC.

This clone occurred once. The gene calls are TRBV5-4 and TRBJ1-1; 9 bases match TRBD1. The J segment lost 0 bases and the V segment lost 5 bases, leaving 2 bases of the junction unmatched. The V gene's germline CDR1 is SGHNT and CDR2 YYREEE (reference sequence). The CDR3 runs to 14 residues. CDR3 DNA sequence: TGTGCCAGCAGTTGGGACAGGGTGAACACTGAAGCTTTCTTT. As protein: CASSWDRVNTEAFF.

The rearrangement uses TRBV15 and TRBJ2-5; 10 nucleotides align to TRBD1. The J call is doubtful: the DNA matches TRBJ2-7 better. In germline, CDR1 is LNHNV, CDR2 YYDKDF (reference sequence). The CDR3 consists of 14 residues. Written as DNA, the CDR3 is TGTGCCACCAGCAGAGATAGGACAGGGGGCGAGCAGTACTTC. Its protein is CATSRDRTGGEQYF.

CDR3 coding DNA: TGTGCCAGCAGCTTAAGCTCGACTAGCGGGAGGGCCGGGGAGCTGTTTTTT. Translation gives CASSLSSTSGRAGELFF. The chain couples TRBV7-2 to TRBJ2-2, with 14 bases aligning to TRBD2. CDR1 is SGHTA and CDR2 is FQGNSA in the germline V gene. The CDR3 runs to 17 residues. The V segment lost 2 bases and the J segment 6 bases; nucleotides outside the gene matches: 5.

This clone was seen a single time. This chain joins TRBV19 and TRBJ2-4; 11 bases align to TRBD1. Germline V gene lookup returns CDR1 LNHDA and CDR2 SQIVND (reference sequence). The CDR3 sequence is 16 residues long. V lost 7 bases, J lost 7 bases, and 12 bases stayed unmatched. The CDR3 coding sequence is TGTGCCAGTACCGTTAGTCGGACAGGGGGCTTCAACATTCAGTACTTC. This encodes CASTVSRTGGFNIQYF.

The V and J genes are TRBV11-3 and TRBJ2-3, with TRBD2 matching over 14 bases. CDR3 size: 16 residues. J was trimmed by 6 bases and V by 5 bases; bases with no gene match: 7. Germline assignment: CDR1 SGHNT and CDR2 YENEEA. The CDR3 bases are TGTGCCAGCAGCCAAGGGACTAGCGGGGGTCAGGATACGCAGTATTTT. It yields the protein CASSQGTSGGQDTQYF.

The CDR3 spells CSVENRPGVSDGYTF. CDR3 bases: TGCAGCGTTGAAAATAGACCGGGGGTATCGGATGGCTACACCTTC. The genes are TRBV29-1 and TRBJ1-2, with D tentatively TRBD1 (5 bases). CDR3 length: 15 residues. V gave up 2 bases and J gave up 6 bases, with 19 bases separating them. Germline V gene data show CDR1 as SQVTM and CDR2 as ANQGSEA. The variable domain in full, completed from reference TRBV29-1 and TRBJ1-2, reads SAVISQKPSRDICQRGTSLTIQCQVDSQVTMMFWYRQQPGQSLTLIATANQGSEATYESGFVIDKFPISRPNLTFSTLTVSNMSPEDSSIYLCSVENRPGVSDGYTFGSGTRLTVV.

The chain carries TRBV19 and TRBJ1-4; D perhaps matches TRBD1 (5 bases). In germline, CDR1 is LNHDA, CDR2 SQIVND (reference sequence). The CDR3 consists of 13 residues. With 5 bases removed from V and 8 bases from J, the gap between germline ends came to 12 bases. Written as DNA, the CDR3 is TGTGCCAGTAGTCGACAGTCTCTGGAAAAACTGTTTTTT. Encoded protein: CASSRQSLEKLFF.

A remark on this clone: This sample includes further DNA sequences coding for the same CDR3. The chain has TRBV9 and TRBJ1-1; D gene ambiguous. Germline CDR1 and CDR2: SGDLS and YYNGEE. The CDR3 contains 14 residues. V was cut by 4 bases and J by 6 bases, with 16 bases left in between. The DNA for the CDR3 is TGTGCCAGCAGCCCCGGGAGCAGAGTCTCTGAAGCTTTCTTT. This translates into CASSPGSRVSEAFF.

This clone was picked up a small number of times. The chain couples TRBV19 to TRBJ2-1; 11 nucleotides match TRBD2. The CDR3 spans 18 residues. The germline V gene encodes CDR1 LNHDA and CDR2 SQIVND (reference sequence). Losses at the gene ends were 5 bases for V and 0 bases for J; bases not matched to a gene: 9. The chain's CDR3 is CASSWASGGRSSYNEQFF. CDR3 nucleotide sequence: TGTGCCAGTAGTTGGGCTAGCGGGGGGCGTAGCTCCTACAATGAGCAGTTCTTC.

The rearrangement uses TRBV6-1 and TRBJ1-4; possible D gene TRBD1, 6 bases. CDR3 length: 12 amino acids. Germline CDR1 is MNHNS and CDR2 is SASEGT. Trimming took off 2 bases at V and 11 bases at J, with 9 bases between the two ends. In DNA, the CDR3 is TGTGCCAGCAGTGAACGGGACATGAAACTGTTTTTT. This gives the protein CASSERDMKLFF.

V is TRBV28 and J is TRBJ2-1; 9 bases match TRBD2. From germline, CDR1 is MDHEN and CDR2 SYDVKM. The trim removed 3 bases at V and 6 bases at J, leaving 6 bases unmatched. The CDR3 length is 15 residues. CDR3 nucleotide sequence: TGTGCCAGCAGTTTCCTCGGGACTAGCATCAATGAGCAGTTCTTC. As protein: CASSFLGTSINEQFF. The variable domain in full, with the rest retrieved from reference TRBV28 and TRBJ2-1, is DVKVTQSSRYLVKRTGEKVFLECVQDMDHENMFWYRQDPGLGLRLIYFSYDVKMKEKGDIPEGYSVSREKKERFSLILESASTNQTSMYLCASSFLGTSINEQFFGPGTRLTVL.

CDR3 region: CASSGTGMIYEQYF. DNA of the CDR3: TGTGCCAGCAGTGGGACAGGGATGATCTACGAGCAGTACTTC. The V and J genes are TRBV27 and TRBJ2-7, with 9 nucleotides matching TRBD1. Germline V CDR1 and CDR2: MNHEY, SMNVEV (reference sequence). The CDR3 loop spans 14 amino acids. Unmatched junction bases numbered 5, after V lost 5 bases and J lost 3 bases.